This T cell receptor (beta chain) comes out of a study of T cells in women clearing cervical HPV infection. Clones were sequenced by immunoSEQ multiplex PCR, and TCRdb holds only the in-frame ones, with some missing. This repertoire comprises about 46,000 clones; its ten largest clones make up 35% to 40%. A word on this clone: The sequenced fragment ends 3 residues before the CDR3 boundary, so the rest is inferred from the germline J gene.

V lost 0 bases to trimming and J lost 7 bases; unmatched junction nucleotides: 6. The CDR3 loop spans 16 amino acids. Germline CDR1 is LNHDA and CDR2 is SQIVND (reference sequence). V usage is TRBV19 and J usage is TRBJ1-4, with 9 bases lining up with TRBD1. The material sequenced was blood buffy coat. This TCR came from a woman between 18 and 69 years old with a cervical HPV16 infection that either progressed to CIN3+ or cleared (not recorded which). This chain's CDR3 is CASSIDLQGASEKLFF. CDR3 DNA, as far as it was read: TGTGCCAGTAGTATAGACCTACAGGGGGCAAGTGAAAAA. Supplemented by reference TRBV19 and TRBJ1-4, the full variable domain reads DGGITQSPKYLFRKEGQNVTLSCEQNLNHDAMYWYRQDPGQGLRLIYYSQIVNDFQKGDIAEGYSVSREKKESFPLTVTSAQKNPTAFYLCASSIDLQGASEKLFFGSGTQLSVL.